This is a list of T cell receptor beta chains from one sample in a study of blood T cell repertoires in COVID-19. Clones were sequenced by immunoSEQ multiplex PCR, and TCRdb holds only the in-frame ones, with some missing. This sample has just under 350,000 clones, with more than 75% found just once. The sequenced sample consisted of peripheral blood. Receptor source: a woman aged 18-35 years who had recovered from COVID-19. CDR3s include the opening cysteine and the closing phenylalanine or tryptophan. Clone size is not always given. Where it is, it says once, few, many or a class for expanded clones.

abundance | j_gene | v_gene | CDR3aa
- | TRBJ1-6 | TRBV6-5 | CASSYSGTGGGSPLHF
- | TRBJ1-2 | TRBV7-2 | CASSFPQGVGYTF
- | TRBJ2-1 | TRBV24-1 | CATSGILAGAYNEQFF
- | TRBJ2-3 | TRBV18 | CASSPVRADTQYF
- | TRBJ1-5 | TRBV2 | CASRQGAGDNQPQHF
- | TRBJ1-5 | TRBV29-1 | CSATGGAGQPQHF
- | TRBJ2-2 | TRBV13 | CASSLASGRGTGELFF
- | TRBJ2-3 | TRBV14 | CASSSRQVPTDTQYF
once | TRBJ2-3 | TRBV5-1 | CASSDSSGRADTQYF
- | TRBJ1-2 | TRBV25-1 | CASSYWTGEDGYTF
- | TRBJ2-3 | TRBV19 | CASNSQGAGTDTQYF
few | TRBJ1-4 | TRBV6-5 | CASRQTQINEKLFF
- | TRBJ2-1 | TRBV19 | CASTPGTSGEGLRYNEQFF
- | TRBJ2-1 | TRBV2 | CASRDRQGRYDEQFF
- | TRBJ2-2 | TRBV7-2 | CASSYSFTGELFF
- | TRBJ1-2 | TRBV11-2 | CASSKTGTGANYGYTF
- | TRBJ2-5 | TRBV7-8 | CASSLLSGPQETQYF